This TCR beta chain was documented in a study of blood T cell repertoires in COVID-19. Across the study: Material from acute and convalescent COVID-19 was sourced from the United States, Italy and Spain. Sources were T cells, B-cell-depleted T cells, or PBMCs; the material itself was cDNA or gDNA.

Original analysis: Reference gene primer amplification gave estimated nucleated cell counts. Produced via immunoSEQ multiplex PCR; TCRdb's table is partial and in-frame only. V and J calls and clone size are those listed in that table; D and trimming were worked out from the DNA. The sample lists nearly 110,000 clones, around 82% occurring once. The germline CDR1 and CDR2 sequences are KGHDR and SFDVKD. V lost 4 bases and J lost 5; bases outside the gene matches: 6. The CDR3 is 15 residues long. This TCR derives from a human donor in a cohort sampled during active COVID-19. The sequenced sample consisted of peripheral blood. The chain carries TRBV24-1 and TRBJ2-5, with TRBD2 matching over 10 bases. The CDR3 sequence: CATSDRAGGRETQYF. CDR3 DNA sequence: TGTGCCACCAGTGACAGAGCGGGAGGGAGGGAGACCCAGTACTTC.